The 17 T cell receptor beta chains presented below share a single source sample, sequenced in a study of Ad26.COV2.S vaccination and SARS-CoV-2 variants. Produced via immunoSEQ multiplex PCR; TCRdb's table is partial and in-frame only. The repertoire holds 330,000 or so clones, with under 90% as singletons. Described treatment: 15 to 20 received Ad26.COV2.S at low or high dose, single or two shots; several received placebo; per-sample allocation not given. After the first vaccine or placebo injection, samples were drawn on day 63. The input for sequencing was peripheral blood, taken in a trial of Ad26.COV2.S vaccine versus placebo. The receptors shown here come from a person between 18 and 59 years old who received the Ad26.COV2.S COVID-19 vaccine or a placebo.

The V gene is TRBV9, the J gene TRBJ2-1; a possible D gene is TRBD1 (6 bases). The CDR3 is 16 amino acids. V gave up 0 bases and J gave up 7 bases, with 17 bases separating them. CDR1 is SGDLS, CDR2 YYNGEE, per germline. The CDR3 loop is CASSVEGDPSPNEQFF. The CDR3 DNA sequence: TGTGCCAGCAGCGTAGAGGGGGATCCCTCGCCTAATGAGCAGTTCTTC.

The chain uses TRBV19 and TRBJ2-7; the match to TRBD1 covers 7 bases. The ends lost 6 bases at V and 6 bases at J; junction bases unmatched: 14. CDR1 LNHDA and CDR2 SQIVND come from the germline V gene (reference sequence). The CDR3 consists of 15 residues. The CDR3 DNA sequence: TGTGCCAGTAGCTCACACCGAATCTGGGACAGCGAGCAGTACTTC. As protein: CASSSHRIWDSEQYF.

V is TRBV11-3 and J is TRBJ2-3; D remains ambiguous. The CDR3 runs 14 residues. The V end was cut by 5 bases, the J end by 2 bases, with 11 bases between. The germline gives CDR1 SGHNT, CDR2 YENEEA. CDR3 sequence reads: CASSPSDNTDTQYF. The DNA of the CDR3 is TGTGCCAGCAGCCCCTCGGATAACACAGATACGCAGTATTTT.

This chain joins TRBV6-5 and TRBJ2-2; D possibly corresponds to TRBD1 (6 bases). The V end was cut by 2 bases, the J end by 2 bases, with 9 bases between. Germline-derived CDR1 and CDR2 are MNHEY and SVGAGI. CDR3 length: 15 amino acids. The CDR3 nucleotides read TGTGCCAGCAGTTACGGGGGCTTTAACACCGGGGAGCTGTTTTTT. The encoded protein is CASSYGGFNTGELFF.

This chain joins TRBV6-2 or TRBV6-3 and TRBJ1-5; the D gene is possibly TRBD1 (5 bases). The CDR3 runs to 17 residues. The germline V gene encodes CDR1 MNHEY and CDR2 SVGEGT. Between the trimmed V and J ends, which lost 2 bases and 0 bases, there was a span of 14 bases. The CDR3 reads CASSYGGRVYSNQPQHF. DNA of the CDR3: TGTGCCAGCAGTTACGGAGGCAGGGTTTATAGCAATCAGCCCCAGCATTTT.

The chain employs TRBV27 and TRBJ1-2, with D maybe TRBD1 (6 bases). Trimming stripped 9 bases from V and 10 bases from J, with 18 bases between. CDR3 length: 12 residues. Germline CDR1 is MNHEY and CDR2 is SMNVEV (reference sequence). CDR3 residues: CASATQGKPYTF. The CDR3, as DNA: TGTGCCAGTGCGACCCAGGGGAAACCCTACACCTTC.

This sequence joins TRBV7-9 and TRBJ2-7; D might be TRBD2 (6 bases). The ends were cut back, 5 bases at V and 4 bases at J, with 18 bases in the middle. Germline CDR1 reads SEHNR; CDR2 reads FQNEAQ (reference sequence). This CDR3 has 15 residues. CDR3: CASSPGGDHIYEQYF. The CDR3 DNA is TGTGCCAGCAGCCCAGGAGGGGACCATATTTACGAGCAGTACTTC.

V is TRBV9 and J is TRBJ2-7; 9 nucleotides match TRBD2. CDR1 and CDR2 (germline): SGDLS, YYNGEE. CDR3 length: 15 residues. J was trimmed by 2 bases and V by 0 bases; bases with no gene match: 3. The CDR3 sequence: CASSVGLADTYEQYF. CDR3 nucleotide sequence: TGTGCCAGCAGCGTAGGACTAGCGGATACCTACGAGCAGTACTTC.

The V call is TRBV11-2, the J call TRBJ1-2, with D unclear. Germline CDR1 is SGHAT and CDR2 is FQNNGV. The germline V and J ends were trimmed by 0 bases and 4 bases, with 6 bases remaining between them. The CDR3 runs 13 residues. The CDR3 loop is CASSLEGFYGYTF. The DNA for the CDR3 is TGTGCCAGCAGCTTAGAAGGGTTCTATGGCTACACCTTC.

The chain uses TRBV30 and TRBJ2-3, with D perhaps TRBD2 (6 bases). The V end was cut by 4 bases, the J end by 4 bases, with 12 bases between. CDR1 GTSNPN and CDR2 SVGIG come from the germline V gene (reference sequence). The CDR3 runs to 13 residues. CDR3 coding DNA: TGTGCCTGGACTAGCGTTAACTCAGATACGCAGTATTTT. Its protein is CAWTSVNSDTQYF.

The rearrangement joins TRBV4-1 to TRBJ1-5; 7 bases line up with TRBD1. Unmatched junction bases numbered 5, after V lost 0 bases and J lost 6 bases. The germline V gene encodes CDR1 MGHRA and CDR2 YSYEKL. The CDR3 loop spans 15 amino acids. The CDR3 DNA reads TGCGCCAGCAGCCAAGAGGACAGGCCCGTTCAGCCCCAGCATTTT. Encoded protein: CASSQEDRPVQPQHF.

In its sample, this clone was seen once. The rearrangement joins TRBV10-3 to TRBJ1-2; possible D gene TRBD1, 5 bases. The CDR3 runs to 12 residues. Germline V gene lookup returns CDR1 ENHRY and CDR2 SYGVKD. Trimming left V 2 bases short and J 4 bases short, with 5 bases between. CDR3 protein: CAISEGAYGYTF. The DNA for the CDR3 is TGTGCCATCAGTGAGGGGGCCTATGGCTACACCTTC.

The chain has TRBV2 and TRBJ2-1, with D unresolved. This CDR3 has 14 residues. Per the germline V gene, CDR1 is SNHLY and CDR2 is FYNNEI. V was pared by 1 base and J by 10 bases, with 14 bases between. The CDR3 DNA is TGTGCCAGCAGTGAAGGAGCTAGGGCCTTGGAGCAGTTCTTC. Residues: CASSEGARALEQFF.

V is TRBV28 and J is TRBJ1-2; a possible D gene is TRBD1 (5 bases). Germline V gene lookup returns CDR1 MDHEN and CDR2 SYDVKM. This CDR3 is built from 13 residues. Trimming removed 2 bases from V and 3 bases from J, with 7 bases in between. CDR3 in DNA: TGTGCCAGCAGTTTAGGGACGGACTATGGCTACACCTTC. It specifies CASSLGTDYGYTF.

V and J are TRBV27 and TRBJ2-1; TRBD2 aligns across 13 bases. CDR1 and CDR2 (germline): MNHEY, SMNVEV (reference sequence). The length of the CDR3 is 17 residues. Losses at the gene ends were 4 bases for V and 6 bases for J; bases not matched to a gene: 9. DNA of the CDR3: TGTGCCAGCAGTTCCCTCAGACTAGCGGGAGGTGTCAATGAGCAGTTCTTC. As protein: CASSSLRLAGGVNEQFF.

V is TRBV7-9 and J is TRBJ1-4, with 11 bases lining up with TRBD1. The germline V gene encodes CDR1 SEHNR and CDR2 FQNEAQ (reference sequence). CDR3 length: 15 amino acids. V trimming: 4 bases; J trimming: 5 bases; junction bases outside the gene matches: 3. The DNA of the CDR3 is TGTGCCAGCAGCTCCCGGGACAGGGGGAATGAAAAACTGTTTTTT. This gives the protein CASSSRDRGNEKLFF.

As DNA, the CDR3 is TGCAGTGCTAGTGAACGCCACGCGTACAGGGACTATGGCTACACCTTC. This gives the protein CSASERHAYRDYGYTF. The chain joins TRBV20-1 to TRBJ1-2; D is possibly TRBD1 (6 bases). This CDR3 has 16 residues. The V and J ends lost 3 bases and 3 bases respectively, with 20 bases between them. Looked up from germline, CDR1 is DFQATT and CDR2 is SNEGSKA (reference sequence).